This T cell receptor beta chain was documented in a study of cytomegalovirus exposure and HLA in healthy donors. Study conclusions and caveats: Cytomegalovirus status, reportedly, was diagnosed with high specificity and sensitivity by the classifier. A later analysis linked a missense variant in DCLRE1C to the trimming of TCR beta V and J genes. Within an earlier analysis, most TCR beta V segments proved productive either about 87% or about 30% of the time. Within a later analysis, the majority of CMV-associated TCR beta chains appeared HLA-restricted.

A word on this clone: As yet, its antigen is unknown.

This CDR3 comprises 18 residues. V trimming: 5 bases; J trimming: 4 bases; junction bases outside the gene matches: 19. Germline CDR1 and CDR2: SGHAT and FQDESV (reference sequence). 60 Vbeta and 13 Jbeta primers were used in PCR. Here immunoSEQ multiplex PCR was the method, and the copy in TCRdb shows in-frame clones only, minus some. The table shows about 150,000 clones, with approximately 87% occurring only once. The sample comprised PBMCs. The receptor was derived from a man aged 40-49 years in good health and CMV-seronegative. The V call is TRBV11-1, the J call TRBJ2-7, with 8 bases fitting TRBD2. The CDR3 DNA is TGTGCCAGCAGCGGGCGGCAATCGGGGCTGGCGGGAGGTTACGAGCAGTACTTC. This encodes CASSGRQSGLAGGYEQYF.